The 18 T cell receptor beta chains below come from one sample, sequenced in a study of blood T cell repertoires in COVID-19 (TCRdb year 2020). Receptor amplification or capture employed the immunoSEQ multiplex PCR assay. This is the immuneACCESS table as TCRdb keeps it, with only in-frame sequences that have V and J called. A part of the clones is gone; compared with another copy, unresolved V genes explain less than half, and the rest is unexplained. The sample data list 400,000 or so clones, and roughly 88% of these were observed just once. 0.6% of the sample rests with the top ten. The source material was PBMCs or T cells enriched from blood (not recorded which). Receptors originate from a man between 18 and 29 years old who had recovered from COVID-19.

J is TRBJ2-2 and V is TRBV11-2; 10 bases match TRBD2. Germline values: CDR1 SGHAT, CDR2 FQNNGV. The CDR3 consists of 18 residues. Trimming took 2 bases from V and 5 from J; bases not matched to a gene: 11. The CDR3 loop is CASSLFFRTSGGTGELFF. The CDR3 DNA reads as TGTGCCAGCAGCTTATTTTTTCGGACTAGCGGTGGGACCGGGGAGCTGTTTTTT.

For this clone: The junction departs from germline at one end; a sequencing error may be responsible. The rearrangement links TRBV6-2 or TRBV6-3 to TRBJ1-2; 7 bases are shared with TRBD1. The CDR3 totals 13 residues. Germline assignment: CDR1 MNHEY and CDR2 SVGEGT. CDR3 coding DNA: TGTGCCAGCAGTGAGAGTGAACCGGGACAGCCGACATTC. It is translated as CASSESEPGQPTF.

V usage is TRBV6-5 and J usage is TRBJ1-6, with 8 bases fitting TRBD1. The CDR3 runs to 14 residues. Germline V CDR1 and CDR2: MNHEY, SVGAGI. The J segment lost 4 bases and the V segment lost 7 bases, leaving 3 bases of the junction unmatched. The CDR3 region is CASKDREYNSPLHF. CDR3 bases: TGTGCCAGCAAGGACAGGGAGTATAATTCACCCCTCCACTTT.

The J gene is TRBJ1-5, the V gene TRBV6-5; D gene ambiguous. The germline gives CDR1 MNHEY, CDR2 SVGAGI. This CDR3 spans 11 amino acids. V lost 5 bases and J 7 bases, leaving 6 bases between the germline ends. DNA for the CDR3: TGTGCCAGCAGTCAGGTCCAGCCCCAGCATTTT. Its protein is CASSQVQPQHF.

This clone was detected only once. J is TRBJ2-1 and V is TRBV28; TRBD2 matches at 14 bases. J was trimmed by 8 bases and V by 5 bases; bases with no gene match: 8. The germline gives CDR1 MDHEN, CDR2 SYDVKM. This CDR3 is 16 amino acids long. The CDR3 DNA follows: TGTGCCAGCAGTCTTACGGGACTAGCGGGAGACCATGAGCAGTTCTTC. This encodes CASSLTGLAGDHEQFF.

The chain joins TRBV7-2 to TRBJ2-1; 10 bases agree with TRBD1. Germline CDR1 is SGHTA and CDR2 is FQGNSA. This CDR3 spans 17 amino acids. V was clipped by 4 bases and J by 7 bases; unmatched bases: 13. This CDR3 reads CASSYGIDRGRKNEQFF. The CDR3 nucleotides read TGTGCCAGCAGCTACGGAATTGACAGGGGGCGGAAGAATGAGCAGTTCTTC. The full variable domain, with the rest looked up from reference TRBV7-2 and TRBJ2-1, is GAGVSQSPSNKVTEKGKDVELRCDPISGHTALYWYRQSLGQGLEFLIYFQGNSAPDKSGLPSDRFSAERTGGSVSTLTIQRTQQEDSAVYLCASSYGIDRGRKNEQFFGPGTRLTVL.

The chain employs TRBV12-5 and TRBJ1-3; no definite D call. Germline CDR1 LGHNT, CDR2 FRNRAP. The CDR3 is made up of 16 amino acids. The V end was cut by 2 bases, the J end by 0 bases, with 11 bases between. The DNA of the CDR3 is TGTGCTAGTGGTTTGAGACGGAACAGCTCTGGAAACACCATATATTTT. This translates into CASGLRRNSSGNTIYF.

This clone was detected only a few times. The chain recombines TRBV29-1 with TRBJ2-2, with D tentatively TRBD2 (5 bases). Deletions cut 4 bases from V and 7 bases from J, with 10 bases between. The V gene's germline CDR1 is SQVTM and CDR2 ANQGSEA. The CDR3 is 12 residues long. CDR3 DNA: TGCAGCGTTGCTGAACGGGGCGGGGAGCTGTTTTTT. The encoded protein is CSVAERGGELFF.

The gene calls are TRBV28 and TRBJ1-2; no reliable D call. Germline lookup yields CDR1 MDHEN and CDR2 SYDVKM. The CDR3 totals 14 residues. Trimming took 7 bases from V and 8 from J, leaving 20 bases between them. In nucleotides, the CDR3 is TGTGCCAGCACCAACTCCGATCAAAGCGGCGGCTACACCTTC. As protein: CASTNSDQSGGYTF.

The J gene is TRBJ1-2, the V gene TRBV5-1; 7 positions match TRBD1. In germline, CDR1 is SGHRS, CDR2 YFSETQ. J gave up 5 bases and V 2 bases, and 6 bases lay outside the gene matches. This CDR3 is 14 amino acids long. The CDR3 bases are TGCGCCAGCAGCTTCCGGGACAGAGGTTATGGCTACACCTTC. Its translation is CASSFRDRGYGYTF.

This chain connects TRBV6-5 to TRBJ1-2, with D perhaps TRBD1 (5 bases). This CDR3 comprises 15 residues. Germline CDR1 reads MNHEY; CDR2 reads SVGAGI. Trimming cost V 4 bases and J 0 bases, with 12 bases left between them. In DNA form, the CDR3 reads TGTGCCAGCAGTTCGGCCAAGGGGTCTAACTATGGCTACACCTTC. As protein: CASSSAKGSNYGYTF.

V gene TRBV27 combines with J gene TRBJ2-1; 7 positions agree with TRBD2. CDR3 length: 16 residues. Trimming took 2 bases from V and 4 from J; bases not matched to a gene: 8. Germline CDR1 reads MNHEY; CDR2 reads SMNVEV (reference sequence). The CDR3 reads CASSLRTGGTYNEQFF. In nucleotides, the CDR3 is TGTGCCAGCAGTTTACGAACGGGAGGCACTTACAATGAGCAGTTCTTC.

This clone was observed a single time. J is TRBJ1-1 and V is TRBV9, with a possible D match to TRBD1 (5 bases). This CDR3 has 14 residues. V was cut by 2 bases and J by 4 bases, with 12 bases left in between. Germline-derived CDR1 and CDR2 are SGDLS and YYNGEE. CDR3 coding DNA: TGTGCCAGCAGCGTCGGACCCCAGGGCACTGAAGCTTTCTTT. The encoded protein is CASSVGPQGTEAFF.

The chain employs TRBV5-4 and TRBJ2-1; 10 positions match TRBD1. Germline V gene lookup returns CDR1 SGHNT and CDR2 YYREEE (reference sequence). The CDR3 runs to 15 residues. J lost 12 bases, V lost 5 bases, and 14 bases had no gene match. This chain's CDR3 is CASRGTGTGELRQFF. CDR3 bases: TGTGCCAGCAGGGGGACCGGGACAGGGGAGTTAAGGCAGTTCTTC.

The rearrangement joins TRBV3-1 (or the pseudogene TRBV3-2) to TRBJ2-1; 10 bases match TRBD2. Per germline, CDR1 LGHDT and CDR2 YNNKEL (reference sequence). V lost 4 bases to trimming and J lost 3 bases; unmatched junction nucleotides: 6. This CDR3 has 16 residues. DNA for the CDR3: TGTGCCAGCAGCCTATTAGCGGGAGGTTTCTACAATGAGCAGTTCTTC. Translating it yields CASSLLAGGFYNEQFF.

The chain employs TRBV28 and TRBJ1-1; the match to TRBD1 covers 7 bases. CDR3 length: 12 residues. CDR1 is MDHEN and CDR2 is SYDVKM in the germline V gene. V trimming: 7 bases; J trimming: 5 bases; junction bases outside the gene matches: 4. As DNA, the CDR3 is TGTGCCAGCAACAGGGGTGGGACTGAAGCTTTCTTT. As protein: CASNRGGTEAFF.

This clone was picked up one time. The chain recombines TRBV9 with TRBJ2-1; 7 bases match TRBD1. V was pared by 4 bases and J by 8 bases, with 9 bases of the junction left unmatched. This CDR3 comprises 14 residues. Germline CDR1 and CDR2: SGDLS and YYNGEE. The CDR3 sequence: CASSSSDRVDEQFF. The CDR3 region has the DNA TGTGCCAGCAGCTCCTCCGACAGGGTGGATGAGCAGTTCTTC.

The rearrangement joins TRBV28 to TRBJ1-6; 7 bases agree with TRBD1. With V trimmed by 8 bases and J by 7 bases, 8 bases remained unmatched. There are 14 residues in the CDR3. Germline CDR1 and CDR2: MDHEN and SYDVKM. DNA for the CDR3: TGTGCCAGCGGTGGGACAGCAGGGAATTCACCCCTCCACTTT. Amino acids: CASGGTAGNSPLHF.